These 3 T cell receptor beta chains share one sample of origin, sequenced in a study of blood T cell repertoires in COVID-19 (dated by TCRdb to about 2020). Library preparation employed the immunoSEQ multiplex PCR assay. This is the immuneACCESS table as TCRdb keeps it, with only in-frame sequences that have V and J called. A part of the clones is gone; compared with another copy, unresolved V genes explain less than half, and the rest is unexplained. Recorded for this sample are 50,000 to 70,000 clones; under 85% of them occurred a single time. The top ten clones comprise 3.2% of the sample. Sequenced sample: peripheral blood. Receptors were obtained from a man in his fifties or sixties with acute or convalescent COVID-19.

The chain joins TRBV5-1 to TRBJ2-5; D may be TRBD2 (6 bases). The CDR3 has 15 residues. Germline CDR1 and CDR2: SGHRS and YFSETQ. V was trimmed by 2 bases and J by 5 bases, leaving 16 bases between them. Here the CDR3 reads CASSLGAGLWETQYF. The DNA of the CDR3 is TGCGCCAGCAGCTTAGGGGCGGGACTCTGGGAGACCCAGTACTTC.

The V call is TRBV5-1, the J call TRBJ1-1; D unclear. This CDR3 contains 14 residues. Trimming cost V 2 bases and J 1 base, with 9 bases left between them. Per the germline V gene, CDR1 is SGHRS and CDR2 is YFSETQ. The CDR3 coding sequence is TGCGCCAGCAGCTTCACTGTTACGAACACTGAAGCTTTCTTT. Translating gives CASSFTVTNTEAFF.

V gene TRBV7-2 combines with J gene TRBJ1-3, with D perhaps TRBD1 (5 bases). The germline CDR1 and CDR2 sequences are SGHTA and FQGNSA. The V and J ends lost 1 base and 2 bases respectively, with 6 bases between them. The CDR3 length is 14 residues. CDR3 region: CASSLDRTGNTIYF. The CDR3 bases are TGTGCCAGCAGCTTAGACAGGACTGGAAACACCATATATTTT.